What follows is one TCR beta chain and its context. Its antigen is not known. This record comes from a study of cytomegalovirus exposure and HLA in healthy donors. Notes on the study in general: A later analysis by the authors found several of the most significant clusters apparently linked to common viral pathogens.

The study ran its PCR with 60 Vbeta and 13 Jbeta primers. Produced via immunoSEQ multiplex PCR; TCRdb's table is partial and in-frame only. Here the sample spans about 130,000 clones, roughly 72% being singletons. Germline V lookup: CDR1 SGHNT, CDR2 YYREEE (reference sequence). With 4 bases clipped from V and 1 base from J, the junction kept 11 bases outside the gene matches. This CDR3 spans 17 amino acids. The receptor was isolated from a woman between 45 and 60 years old in good health and CMV-seronegative. The sample consisted of PBMCs. The V gene is TRBV5-4, the J gene TRBJ2-7, with 10 bases lining up with TRBD2. CDR3 residues: CASSQGSTLAGSYEQYV. The CDR3 region has the DNA TGTGCCAGCAGCCAAGGGTCCACACTAGCGGGGTCCTACGAGCAGTACGTC.